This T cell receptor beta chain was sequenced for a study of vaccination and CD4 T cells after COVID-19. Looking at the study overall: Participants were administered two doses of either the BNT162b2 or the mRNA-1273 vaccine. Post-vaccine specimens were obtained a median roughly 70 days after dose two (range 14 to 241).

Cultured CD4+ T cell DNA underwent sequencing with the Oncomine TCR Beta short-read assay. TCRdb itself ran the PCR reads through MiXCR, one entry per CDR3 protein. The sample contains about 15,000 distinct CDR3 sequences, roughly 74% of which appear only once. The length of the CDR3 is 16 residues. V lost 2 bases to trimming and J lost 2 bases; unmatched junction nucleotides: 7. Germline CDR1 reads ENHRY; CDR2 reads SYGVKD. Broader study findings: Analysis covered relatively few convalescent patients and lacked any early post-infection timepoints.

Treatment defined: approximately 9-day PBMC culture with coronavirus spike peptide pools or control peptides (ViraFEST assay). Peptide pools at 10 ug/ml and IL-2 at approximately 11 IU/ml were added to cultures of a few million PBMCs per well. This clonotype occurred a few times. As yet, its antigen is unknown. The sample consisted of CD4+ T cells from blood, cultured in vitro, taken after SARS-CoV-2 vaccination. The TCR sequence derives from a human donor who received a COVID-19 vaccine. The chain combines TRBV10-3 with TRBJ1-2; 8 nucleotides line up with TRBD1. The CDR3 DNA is TGTGCCATCAGTGAGGGCAGGGGGCGCTTAAACTATGGCTACACCTTC. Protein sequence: CAISEGRGRLNYGYTF.